This T cell receptor beta chain is drawn from a study of CD8 T cells in ankylosing spondylitis. Concerning this clonotype: Its antigen is still unknown.

TCRdb called the 5' RACE reads again in MiXCR, with one record for every CDR3 protein. The sample shows roughly 670,000 distinct CDR3 sequences, 15% to 20% of them seen only once. The germline V gene encodes CDR1 MNHEY and CDR2 SMNVEV (reference sequence). The CDR3 runs 15 residues. V was pared by 4 bases and J by 6 bases, with 19 bases between. Findings of the study overall: Disease-linked clones were reportedly significantly enriched in matched ankylosing spondylitis synovial fluid. A TCR beta motif of 7 to 9 highly homologous variants seemed to mark ankylosing spondylitis blood.

This sequence originates from a male donor with ankylosing spondylitis. The chain joins TRBV27 to TRBJ2-7; the D call may be TRBD1 or TRBD2 (5 bases each). Input material: blood, either unsorted or a sorted T cell fraction (not recorded which). The CDR3 DNA reads as TGTGCCAGCAGTTCCCCGACAGCCGGGAATATCGAGCAGTACTTC. It translates to CASSSPTAGNIEQYF.